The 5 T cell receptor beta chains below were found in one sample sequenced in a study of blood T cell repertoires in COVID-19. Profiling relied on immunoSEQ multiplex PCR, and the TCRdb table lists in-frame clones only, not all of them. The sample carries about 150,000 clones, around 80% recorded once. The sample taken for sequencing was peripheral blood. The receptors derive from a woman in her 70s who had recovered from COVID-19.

The CDR3 DNA reads TGTGCCAGCTCACTTTCCCAGGGCACTGAAGCTTTCTTT. Its protein product is CASSLSQGTEAFF. The chain recombines TRBV18 with TRBJ1-1, with TRBD1 as a possible D gene (5 bases). Germline V gives CDR1 KGHSH, CDR2 LQKENI. Trimming removed 4 bases at V and 4 bases at J, with 10 bases between. This CDR3 is built from 13 residues.

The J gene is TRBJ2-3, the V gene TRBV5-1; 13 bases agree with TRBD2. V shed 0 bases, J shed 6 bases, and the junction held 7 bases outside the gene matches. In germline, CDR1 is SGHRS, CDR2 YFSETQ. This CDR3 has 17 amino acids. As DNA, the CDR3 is TGCGCCAGCAGCTTGGAGCCAACTAGCGGGAGGGGGGATACGCAGTATTTT. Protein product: CASSLEPTSGRGDTQYF. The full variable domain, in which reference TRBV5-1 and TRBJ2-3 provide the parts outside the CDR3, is KAGVTQTPRYLIKTRGQQVTLSCSPISGHRSVSWYQQTPGQGLQFLFEYFSETQRNKGNFPGRFSGRQFSNSRSEMNVSTLELGDSALYLCASSLEPTSGRGDTQYFGPGTRLTVL.

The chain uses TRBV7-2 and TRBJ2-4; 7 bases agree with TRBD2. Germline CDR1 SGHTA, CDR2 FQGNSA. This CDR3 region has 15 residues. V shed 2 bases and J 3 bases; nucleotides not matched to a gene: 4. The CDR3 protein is CASSLWGGRKNIQYF. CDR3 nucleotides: TGTGCCAGCAGCTTATGGGGGGGACGCAAAAACATTCAGTACTTC.

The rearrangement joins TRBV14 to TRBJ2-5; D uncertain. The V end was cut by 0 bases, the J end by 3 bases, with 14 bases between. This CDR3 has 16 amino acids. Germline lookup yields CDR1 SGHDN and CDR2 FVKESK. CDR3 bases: TGTGCCAGCAGCCAAGACGACTTAGCCCGAAAAGAGACCCAGTACTTC. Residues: CASSQDDLARKETQYF. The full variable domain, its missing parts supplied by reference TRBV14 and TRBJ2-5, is EAGVTQFPSHSVIEKGQTVTLRCDPISGHDNLYWYRRVMGKEIKFLLHFVKESKQDESGMPNNRFLAERTGGTYSTLKVQPAELEDSGVYFCASSQDDLARKETQYFGPGTRLLVL.

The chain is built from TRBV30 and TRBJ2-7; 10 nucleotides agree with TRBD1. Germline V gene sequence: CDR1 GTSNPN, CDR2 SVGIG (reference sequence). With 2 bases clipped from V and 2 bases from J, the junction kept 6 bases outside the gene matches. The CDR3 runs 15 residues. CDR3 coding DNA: TGTGCCTGGAGTCCCGGGACAGGGGAGGCCTACGAGCAGTACTTC. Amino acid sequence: CAWSPGTGEAYEQYF.